Listed below are T cell receptor beta chains from one sample, sequenced in a study of blood T cell repertoires in COVID-19. Generated by immunoSEQ multiplex PCR, the TCRdb table keeps only in-frame clones and is missing some. The sample records 210,000 or so clones, about 86% being singletons. The sample consisted of peripheral blood. The receptor set was obtained from a woman aged 45-60 years with acute or convalescent COVID-19. The CDR3 runs from the conserved cysteine through the conserved F or W. D genes are given only for firm matches. Clone size, where shown, is once, few, many, or a class for clones that have expanded.

DNA,CDR3,V,size,J,D
TGTGCCATCAGTCCGCAGGTCGATTCACCCCTCCACTTT,CAISPQVDSPLHF,TRBV10-3,-,TRBJ1-6,-
TGTGCCAGCAGCCAAGATTCGCGGGGGGGCCGCTATGAGCAGTTCTTC,CASSQDSRGGRYEQFF,TRBV3-1/TRBV3-2,-,TRBJ2-1,TRBD2
TGTGCCATCAGAGGCGGGGGAGCCTACGAGCAGTACTTC,CAIRGGGAYEQYF,TRBV10-3,-,TRBJ2-7,TRBD2
TGCGCCAGCAGCCTTCTAGCTGGCGGGGATCGTGGCGGGGAGCTGTTTTTT,CASSLLAGGDRGGELFF,TRBV4-3,-,TRBJ2-2,-
TGTGCCAGCAGCGTGGTCCGGACTAGCGGGAGCAGGTCCAATGAGCAGTTCTTC,CASSVVRTSGSRSNEQFF,TRBV9,-,TRBJ2-1,TRBD2
TGTGCCAGCAACTCTAGGGAGGGGGTGATAGATACGCAGTATTTT,CASNSREGVIDTQYF,TRBV11-2,-,TRBJ2-3,-
TGTGCCAGCAGCTCGGCTAGCGGCCAAAACTACGAGCAGTACTTC,CASSSASGQNYEQYF,TRBV7-9,-,TRBJ2-7,TRBD2
TGCAGCGTTGGGGGCGGTGGAAACACCATATATTTT,CSVGGGGNTIYF,TRBV29-1,few,TRBJ1-3,-
TGTGCCAGCAGTTCAGGGGGTCTCTCGCGTGAGCAGTTCTTC,CASSSGGLSREQFF,TRBV6-5,few,TRBJ2-1,TRBD1
TGTGCCAGCAGCTTGGAGGGACAGGGAATTGGCTACACCTTC,CASSLEGQGIGYTF,TRBV5-5,-,TRBJ1-2,TRBD1
TGTGCCAGCAGCCGCATAGCCCCCGGGACAGATGGCCCTGGGGCCAACGTCCTGACTTTC,CASSRIAPGTDGPGANVLTF,TRBV6-6,few,TRBJ2-6,TRBD1
TGTGCCAGCAGCCGCGACAGGGGCTCCTACGAGCAGTACTTC,CASSRDRGSYEQYF,TRBV5-4,-,TRBJ2-7,TRBD1
TGTGCCAGTATGGAACTAGCGGGGGGTAACAATGAGCAGTTCTTC,CASMELAGGNNEQFF,TRBV19,-,TRBJ2-1,TRBD2
TGTGCCATCAGTTCACCGGAGGGGGAGACCCAGTACTTC,CAISSPEGETQYF,TRBV10-3,-,TRBJ2-5,-
TGTGCCAGCCAAGGGCAGGGCAGCCAGCCCCAGCATTTT,CASQGQGSQPQHF,TRBV19,once,TRBJ1-5,-
TGTGCCAGTAGTCCCAGGGGGGTGTACGAGCAGTACTTC,CASSPRGVYEQYF,TRBV19,-,TRBJ2-7,-
TGTGCCAGCAGCCCCCCAGAGGGAGCGGGAAGGCAGACCCAGTACTTC,CASSPPEGAGRQTQYF,TRBV2,-,TRBJ2-5,TRBD2
TGTGCCAGCAGTTACTCGAGCAAGGAGCAGTTCTTC,CASSYSSKEQFF,TRBV6-5,-,TRBJ2-1,-
TGTGCCAGCACCCCGGGACTACGCACAGATACGCAGTATTTT,CASTPGLRTDTQYF,TRBV6-2/TRBV6-3,-,TRBJ2-3,TRBD2
TGTGCCAGCAGCTTATCGGGGGGCTTGCAGCCCCAGCATTTT,CASSLSGGLQPQHF,TRBV13,-,TRBJ1-5,-
TGTGCCAGTCAGGGAGGGGGGAGCATGAACACTGAAGCTTTCTTT,CASQGGGSMNTEAFF,TRBV21-1,-,TRBJ1-1,-
TGTGCCTGGAGTGTACGAGGGGGCCATGGCTACACCTTC,CAWSVRGGHGYTF,TRBV30,-,TRBJ1-2,TRBD1
TGTGCCAGCAGCTTATTAGAGGCCTACAATGAGCAGTTCTTC,CASSLLEAYNEQFF,TRBV7-2,-,TRBJ2-1,-
TGTGCCAGCAGTCGGGACAGACAAGAGACCCAGTACTTC,CASSRDRQETQYF,TRBV6-2/TRBV6-3,-,TRBJ2-5,TRBD1
TGCGCCAGCGGGGCCGGGACAGGGGGTGAAAAACTGTTTTTT,CASGAGTGGEKLFF,TRBV5-1,-,TRBJ1-4,TRBD1
TGTGCCTGGAGTGTCGGACAGGGGAGGGGAAACACCATATATTTT,CAWSVGQGRGNTIYF,TRBV30,-,TRBJ1-3,TRBD1